The TCR beta chain under discussion was sequenced for a study of neurological immune-mediated disorders. General study points: No sharing of CDR3 amino acid sequences was observed among expanded clones across subjects, suggesting private repertoires in all groups.

The CDR3 contains 14 residues. Germline V gene data show CDR1 as SGHRS and CDR2 as YFSETQ. V shed 0 bases and J 4 bases; nucleotides not matched to a gene: 3. 5'RACE employing 10-nucleotide random UMIs yielded the cDNA. Over 160 million TCR-beta sequences from 15-18 subjects came out of each sequencing run. TCRdb reanalysed the 5' RACE reads using MiXCR and keeps one entry per CDR3 protein. The sample yields approximately 39,000 distinct CDR3 sequences, approximately 7% seen once. This clonotype was detected many times. Its target is not known. This chain connects TRBV5-1 to TRBJ1-1; 7 nucleotides line up with TRBD1. The sample taken for sequencing was CD4+ T cells from blood. The sequence was obtained from a man in his fifties or sixties in good health. CDR3 sequence reads: CASSLVGGLTEAFF. The CDR3 DNA reads as TGCGCCAGCAGCTTGGTAGGGGGCCTCACTGAAGCTTTCTTT.